This T cell receptor (beta chain) comes out of a study of early T cells in non-severe SARS-CoV-2 infection (dated by TCRdb to the early 2020s). In the study overall: Bulk RNA from unsorted whole blood was used for TCR sequencing, so alpha and beta chains could not be paired.

Library generation was performed with 5' RACE. Sequencing was carried out with a NextSeq 500. Unique molecular identifiers were attached to individual cDNA molecules in the TCR library protocol so that sequencing error and PCR bias could be corrected. Both TCR alpha and beta chains were sequenced, and tight co-correlation was observed between alpha and beta sequence abundances in each sample. The authors' analysis ran thus. Decombinator V4 was used to annotate the V gene, J gene and CDR3 of the TCR sequences. TCRs were defined as expanded if a significant change between any two time points was detected under a Poisson model with p below 0.0001. TCR abundances were normalised to the total number of TCRs sequenced per sample and were expressed as counts per million. MAIT TCRs were defined by TRAV1-2 paired with TRAJ12, TRAJ20 or TRAJ33, and iNKT TCRs by TRAV10 paired with TRAJ18. VDJdb, accessed 1 November 2021, was searched for CMV, EBV and SARS-CoV-2 annotated TCRs, excluding TCRs annotated for multiple antigens. In TCRdb, the public reads were trimmed at Q25 with fastp and aligned with MiXCR, with productive beta chains retained. Rows merge per CDR3 protein into single entries with the most common DNA and genes. TCRdb, not the original authors, processed these V and J calls. For this sample there are under 30,000 distinct CDR3 sequences; 5.5% appear just once. Clones ranked in the top ten supply 2.4% of the sample.

This was a case-control study nested in a cohort of healthcare workers in London, UK, who had nasopharyngeal swab PCR tests and blood samples taken every week. Healthcare workers were recruited during the week of the UK lockdown, between 23 and 31 March 2020, and followed weekly for up to about 15 weeks. This clonotype was seen at least ten times. The specificity of this receptor is unknown. Base qualities are not provided; no much larger clone lies one nucleotide away. The CDR3 covers 14 residues, taking in both the cysteine and the phenylalanine. The DNA shown is the 42-base CDR3, in frame from base 1. Trimming removed 1 base from V and 3 bases from J; the gene matches leave 2 bases unexplained. The germline V gene yields SGHRS for CDR1 and YFSETQ for CDR2. General study outcomes and caveats: VDJdb matching was skewed toward anti-spike CD8 responses and likely underestimated virus-specific expansions by missing private and CD4 specificities.

This receptor was taken from an adult who was a healthcare worker with PCR-confirmed SARS-CoV-2 infection or an uninfected control (not recorded which). The specimen was whole blood. The chain uses TRBV5-1 and TRBJ2-5; 8 central nucleotides agree with TRBD2. The CDR3: CASSLTSGKETQYF. The DNA sequence follows: TGCGCCAGCAGCTTGACTAGCGGAAAAGAGACCCAGTACTTC.